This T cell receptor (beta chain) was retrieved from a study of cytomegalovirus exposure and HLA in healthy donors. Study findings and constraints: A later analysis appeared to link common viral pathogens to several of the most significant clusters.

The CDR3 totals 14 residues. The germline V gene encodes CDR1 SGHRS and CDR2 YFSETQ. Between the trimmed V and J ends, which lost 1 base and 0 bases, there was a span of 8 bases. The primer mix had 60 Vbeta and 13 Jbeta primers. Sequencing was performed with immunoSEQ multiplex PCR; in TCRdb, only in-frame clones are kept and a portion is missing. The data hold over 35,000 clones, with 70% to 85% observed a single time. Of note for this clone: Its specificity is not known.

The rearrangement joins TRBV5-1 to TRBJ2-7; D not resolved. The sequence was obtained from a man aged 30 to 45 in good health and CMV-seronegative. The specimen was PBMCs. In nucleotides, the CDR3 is TGCGCCAGCAGCTTGAGTCTAGACTCCTACGAGCAGTACTTC. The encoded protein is CASSLSLDSYEQYF.